What follows describes a single TCR beta chain. No antigen is known for it. The input lacks base qualities; no much larger clone sits a single base away. At one collaborating source in Seattle, patients were enrolled during active infection and were followed longitudinally through the course of disease. The collaborating institutions used their own protocols to collect whole blood in K2EDTA tubes. For TCRbeta analysis, collaborator samples were shipped as frozen whole blood, as isolated PBMCs, or as DNA extracted from either sample type. The data originate from a study of blood T cell repertoires in COVID-19 (dated by TCRdb to about 2020). Some background on the complete study: The collaborator samples originated in the United States, Italy and Spain and spanned the acute and convalescent phases of COVID-19. The material from the prospective study consisted of cDNA or gDNA derived from T cells, B-cell-depleted T cells, or PBMCs. The dataset comprised deeply sampled blood TCRbeta repertoires from subjects exposed to, actively infected with, or recovered from COVID-19. The repertoires were made available in a free public database intended to serve as a resource for research on the immune response to SARS-CoV-2. The samples were drawn from the first 160 participants of the ongoing ImmuneRACE study and from some 1,300 subjects provided by 6 global collaborators. Sample metadata almost always included a de-identified subject ID, COVID-19 status, age in years and sex. HLA class I and class II types, where available, came from metadata supplied by the sample provider rather than from assay-based typing. Beyond this particular receptor, the publication reports: How much clinical and demographic metadata was included differed by source and by participant, and the metadata was provided uncurated.

V is cut back by 1 base and J by 4 bases, with 13 bases in the junction unmatched. There are 19 amino acids in the CDR3, from cysteine to phenylalanine inclusive. Only CDR3 DNA remains: 57 bases, in frame from the first base. The germline V gene sets CDR1 to MGHRA and CDR2 to YSYEKL. The immunoSEQ Assay, a bias-controlled multiplex PCR, was used to amplify TCRbeta CDR3 regions from genomic DNA. Per the source publication's procedure: The number of nucleated cells in each sample was estimated from the amplification of reference gene primers within the assay. To quantify the absolute abundance of each unique TCRbeta CDR3 rearrangement, sequence reads were collapsed and filtered. For each sample, productive Simpson clonality was calculated as the square root of Simpson's diversity index across productive rearrangements. This is the immuneACCESS table as TCRdb keeps it, with only in-frame sequences that have V and J called. A part of the clones is gone; compared with another copy, unresolved V genes explain less than half, and the rest is unexplained. Clone size and V and J calls were adopted from that table, with D and trimming inferred from the DNA. Across this sample there are about 150,000 clones, with approximately 86% seen only once. 5.5% to 8% of the sample is held by the ten biggest clonotypes.

This sequence was found in a man aged 80 or over with COVID-19, enrolled during active disease. This sequence uses TRBV4-1 and TRBJ1-5; 10 bases in between match TRBD1. Sequenced sample: peripheral blood. For the CDR3, the sequence is CASSQGSVGTGVGNQPQHF. The nucleotide sequence reads TGCGCCAGCAGCCAAGGATCGGTCGGGACAGGGGTCGGAAATCAGCCCCAGCATTTT.